These T cell receptor beta chains were read from a single sample in a study of blood T cell repertoires in COVID-19. The method was immunoSEQ multiplex PCR; TCRdb's version includes in-frame clones alone and lacks a portion of them. The table records about 400,000 clones, roughly 91% of them present only once. What was sequenced was PBMCs or T cells enriched from blood (not recorded which). These receptors were taken from a woman aged 25 to 39 who had recovered from COVID-19. Both conserved end residues are part of each CDR3. The order of the fields is clone size, V gene, J gene, D gene, CDR3 protein, CDR3 DNA. The D gene is left open where the match is weak. Clone size, where shown, is once, few, many, or a class for clones that have expanded.

-	TRBV15	TRBJ1-2	-	CATSNRATYGYTF	TGTGCCACCAGCAACAGGGCGACGTATGGCTACACCTTC
-	TRBV27	TRBJ2-7	TRBD2	CASSLTGFRTSANYEQYF	TGTGCCAGCAGTTTAACCGGGTTCAGGACTAGCGCCAACTACGAGCAGTACTTC
-	TRBV10-3	TRBJ2-5	-	CAISETQGSETQYF	TGTGCCATCAGTGAGACACAGGGTTCGGAGACCCAGTACTTC
-	TRBV29-1	TRBJ1-1	-	CSVEYRRNTEAFF	TGCAGCGTTGAATACAGAAGGAACACTGAAGCTTTCTTT
-	TRBV20-1	TRBJ1-3	-	CSASRGTDTIYF	TGCAGTGCTAGTCGGGGGACGGACACCATATATTTT
-	TRBV7-3	TRBJ1-6	TRBD1	CASSLTGTANSPLHF	TGTGCCAGCAGCTTGACAGGGACGGCCAATTCACCCCTCCACTTT
-	TRBV4-2	TRBJ1-2	TRBD1	CASSQDWTGGFYGYTF	TGTGCCAGCAGCCAAGACTGGACAGGGGGATTCTATGGCTACACCTTC
-	TRBV29-1	TRBJ1-2	-	CSVKDSGLNYGYTF	TGCAGCGTAAAGGACAGCGGATTAAACTATGGCTACACCTTC
-	TRBV27	TRBJ1-2	TRBD1	CASSSDWDRGNYGYTF	TGTGCCAGCAGTTCGGATTGGGACAGGGGAAACTATGGCTACACCTTC
-	TRBV7-9	TRBJ2-5	TRBD1	CASSARQGAMVETQYF	TGTGCCAGCAGCGCTCGACAGGGGGCAATGGTCGAGACCCAGTACTTC
-	TRBV14	TRBJ2-5	TRBD1	CASSQDGTGGLETQYF	TGTGCCAGCAGCCAAGATGGGACAGGGGGTCTAGAGACCCAGTACTTC
-	TRBV5-1	TRBJ2-6	-	CASSLAGGMGANVLTF	TGCGCCAGCAGCTTGGCCGGAGGGATGGGGGCCAACGTCCTGACTTTC
once	TRBV5-1	TRBJ2-7	-	CASSLRSSRFSYEQYF	TGCGCCAGCAGCTTGAGGAGTAGTCGATTCTCCTACGAGCAGTACTTC
-	TRBV13	TRBJ2-7	TRBD2	CASSPLTSGKSYEQYF	TGTGCCAGCAGCCCATTGACTAGCGGGAAATCCTACGAGCAGTACTTC
once	TRBV6-6	TRBJ2-7	TRBD2	CASRQRGGYEQYF	TGTGCCAGCAGGCAGCGGGGGGGCTACGAGCAGTACTTC
-	TRBV13	TRBJ2-7	TRBD2	CASSSVRDYDEQYF	TGTGCCAGCAGCTCCGTCCGGGACTACGACGAGCAGTACTTC
once	TRBV6-1	TRBJ2-6	TRBD2	CASSVPAGVMSGANVLTF	TGTGCCAGCAGTGTTCCAGCGGGAGTGATGTCTGGGGCCAACGTCCTGACTTTC
-	TRBV5-6	TRBJ2-3	TRBD1	CASSIYRGMGTDTQYF	TGTGCCAGCAGCATCTACAGGGGGATGGGGACAGATACGCAGTATTTT
-	TRBV18	TRBJ1-2	TRBD1	CASSRDRRNGYTF	TGTGCCAGCTCACGGGACAGGCGGAATGGCTACACCTTC
-	TRBV5-1	TRBJ2-7	TRBD1	CASSWGQGGDEQYF	TGCGCCAGCAGCTGGGGACAGGGAGGCGACGAGCAGTACTTC